This T cell receptor (beta chain) was identified during a study of metastatic and nonmetastatic thyroid tumors. Germline CDR1 is MNHNS and CDR2 is SASEGT. This CDR3 has 14 residues. Authors' processing steps: The study built a papillary thyroid cancer distant-metastasis classifier from CDR3 differences across clinicopathological groups. TCRdb used MiXCR to call clones anew from the PCR reads. The V and J calls, along with clone size, are taken from TCRdb and not from the paper's own processing. In the table there are about 39,000 clones, about 12% of which are singletons. Every patient underwent thyroid surgery untreated. This clone was counted between two and nine times. Germline is not matched at one junction end, which may reflect a read error.

The sequencing sample was made of blood. The J gene is TRBJ1-4, the V gene TRBV6-1; a possible D gene is TRBD1 (5 bases). The TCR was taken from a male donor with papillary thyroid cancer or a benign thyroid nodule (not recorded which). Some clones in this sample may be carry-over from other donors' samples. Here the CDR3 reads CVSRDSGSPEKLFF. The CDR3 DNA is TGTGTCAGCAGAGACAGTGGGAGTCCCGAAAAACTGTTTTTT.